This is a list of T cell receptor beta chains from one sample in a study of T cells in Graves' hyperthyroidism and ophthalmopathy. A single record per CDR3 protein comes from TCRdb applying MiXCR to the multiplex PCR reads. The table includes about 680,000 distinct CDR3 sequences, 30% to 40% detected once. Sequencing was performed on blood. Source of these receptors: a woman between 35 and 50 years old with Graves' hyperthyroidism. The CDR3 runs from the conserved cysteine through the conserved F or W. The order of the fields is clone size, J gene, D gene, V gene, CDR3 length, CDR3 DNA, CDR3 protein. The D gene is left open where the match is weak. Clone sizes are given selectively: once, few, many, or a class where the clone is expanded.

size: few
J: TRBJ1-2
D: -
V: TRBV5-8
length: 17
DNA: TGTGCCAGCAGCTTGGCGGCTTCCACTACCGATTCCTATGGCTACACCTTC
CDR3: CASSLAASTTDSYGYTF

size: -
J: TRBJ1-2
D: -
V: TRBV13
length: 16
DNA: TGTGCCAGCAGCTTAACTAACGGGGGCTTCAACTATGGCTACACCTTC
CDR3: CASSLTNGGFNYGYTF

size: -
J: TRBJ1-3
D: TRBD1
V: TRBV29-1
length: 13
DNA: TGCAGCGGCCTAGCAGGGACAGGTAACACCATATATTTT
CDR3: CSGLAGTGNTIYF

size: many
J: TRBJ1-2
D: -
V: TRBV10-3
length: 13
DNA: TGTGCCATCAGTGAGGGGACAAGTCGTGGCTACACCTTC
CDR3: CAISEGTSRGYTF

size: -
J: TRBJ2-2
D: -
V: TRBV7-8
length: 14
DNA: TGTGCCAGCAGCTTCCAGGCAAACACCGGGGACCTGTTTTTT
CDR3: CASSFQANTGDLFF

size: -
J: TRBJ1-2
D: TRBD1
V: TRBV7-2
length: 13
DNA: TGTGCCAGCGGCCAAGGACAGGGCTATGGCTACACCTTC
CDR3: CASGQGQGYGYTF

size: many
J: TRBJ1-2
D: -
V: TRBV7-9
length: 18
DNA: TGTGCCACGACTCTGTTCGTTGGGACACCTACTTTCGCCTATGGCTACACCTTC
CDR3: CATTLFVGTPTFAYGYTF

size: -
J: TRBJ2-1
D: TRBD2
V: TRBV20-1
length: 15
DNA: TGCAGTGCTAGGTACCTAGCGGGACTTGATGATGAGCAGTTCTTC
CDR3: CSARYLAGLDDEQFF

size: -
J: TRBJ1-2
D: -
V: TRBV11-1
length: 12
DNA: TGTGCCTGGGCCCCTACAGGGAATGGCTACACCTTC
CDR3: CAWAPTGNGYTF

size: -
J: TRBJ1-5
D: TRBD1
V: TRBV2
length: 15
DNA: TGTGCCAGCAACAGGGGACAGGGGGCTTATCAGCCCCAGCATTTT
CDR3: CASNRGQGAYQPQHF

size: many
J: TRBJ1-2
D: TRBD1
V: TRBV15
length: 17
DNA: TGTGCCACCAGCAGAGATCTGACGGACAGGGGGTTTCATGGCTACACCTTC
CDR3: CATSRDLTDRGFHGYTF